The 29 T cell receptor beta chains below all came from one sample that was sequenced in a study of T cells in Graves' hyperthyroidism and ophthalmopathy. Amplified TCR beta CDR3 regions derived from RNA transcripts. HTBI primers drove first-round RT-PCR of the TCR CDR3. TCRdb called the multiplex PCR reads again in MiXCR, with one record for every CDR3 protein. Of some 500,000 distinct CDR3 sequences listed, about an eighth are singletons. What was sequenced was blood. The receptors were gathered from a woman younger than 30 with Graves' hyperthyroidism.

This clonotype was seen a few times. The rearrangement joins TRBV4-1 to TRBJ1-2; TRBD1 matches at 10 bases. The CDR3 length is 15 residues. The V segment lost 1 base and the J segment 6 bases; nucleotides outside the gene matches: 5. From germline, CDR1 is MGHRA and CDR2 YSYEKL. The CDR3 DNA reads as TGCGCCAGCAGCCAAGGCCCCGGGACAGGGGATGGCTACACCTTC. The encoded protein is CASSQGPGTGDGYTF.

This clonotype showed up many times. The V call is TRBV7-8, the J call TRBJ2-5; 10 nucleotides agree with TRBD2. Germline trimming cut 7 bases from V and 0 bases from J; bases unmatched to any gene: 14. CDR3 size: 18 residues. Germline lookup yields CDR1 SGHVS and CDR2 FQNEAQ. This chain's CDR3 is CASNFGKGLAANQETQYF. The DNA of the CDR3 is TGTGCCAGCAACTTCGGAAAAGGACTAGCGGCAAACCAAGAGACCCAGTACTTC.

In its sample, this clonotype was seen once. The chain recombines TRBV18 with TRBJ1-4; TRBD1 might be the D (5 bases). The CDR3 sequence is 15 residues long. V gave up 3 bases and J gave up 7 bases, with 15 bases separating them. Germline values: CDR1 KGHSH, CDR2 LQKENI. CDR3 amino acids: CASSPLKGMGEKLFF. CDR3 bases: TGTGCCAGCTCACCGTTAAAGGGGATGGGTGAAAAACTGTTTTTT.

Ten or more counts support this clonotype. The V gene is TRBV20-1, the J gene TRBJ2-5; possible D gene TRBD2, 5 bases. Germline V lookup: CDR1 DFQATT, CDR2 SNEGSKA (reference sequence). The length of the CDR3 is 13 residues. The V end was cut by 7 bases, the J end by 1 base, with 13 bases between. CDR3 protein: CSVESGTQETQYF. CDR3 in DNA: TGCAGTGTCGAGTCGGGAACCCAAGAGACCCAGTACTTC.

In the case of this clonotype: This clone may be a read error of a much larger clone one base away. The J gene is TRBJ1-2, the V gene TRBV28, with 7 nucleotides matching TRBD1. CDR1 is MDHEN, CDR2 SYDVKM, per germline. The CDR3 has 11 residues. The V gene end was trimmed by 6 bases and the J gene end by 8 bases; junction bases not matched to a gene: 3. The CDR3 reads CASSGTEGYTF. CDR3 nucleotide sequence: TGTGCCAGCAGCGGGACAGAAGGCTACACCTTC.

This clonotype was observed many times. This chain uses TRBV19 with TRBJ2-1, with D possibly called TRBD1 or TRBD2 (5 bases each). The germline V and J ends were trimmed by 3 bases and 7 bases, with 13 bases remaining between them. Per the germline V gene, CDR1 is LNHDA and CDR2 is SQIVND (reference sequence). This CDR3 has 14 amino acids. Here the CDR3 DNA reads TGTGCCAGTAGTATCGGGGCGGTGGGGAATGAGCAGTTCTTC. The encoded protein is CASSIGAVGNEQFF.

Only a few counts were recorded for this clonotype. This may arise from a read error, as a much more abundant clone is one base away. The chain links TRBV12-3 or TRBV12-4 to TRBJ2-1; possibly TRBD2 for D (5 bases). V was trimmed by 5 bases and J by 6 bases, leaving 11 bases between them. The CDR3 spans 13 residues. The CDR3 coding sequence is TGTGCCAGCAGTGGCTCTGGAGGCAATGAGCAGTTCTTC. Encoded protein: CASSGSGGNEQFF.

This clonotype was counted many times. The J gene is TRBJ2-5, the V gene TRBV5-1; 9 bases line up with TRBD1. V was clipped by 7 bases and J by 3 bases; unmatched bases: 10. CDR3 size: 15 residues. Germline lookup yields CDR1 SGHRS and CDR2 YFSETQ. This CDR3 reads CASRTPGTGKETQYF. The CDR3 DNA follows: TGCGCCAGCCGCACCCCCGGGACAGGGAAAGAGACCCAGTACTTC.

This clonotype was counted between two and nine times. V usage is TRBV28 and J usage is TRBJ2-2, with TRBD2 matching over 11 bases. Germline V lookup: CDR1 MDHEN, CDR2 SYDVKM. The CDR3 extends over 13 amino acids. Trimming at V came to 10 bases and at J to 6 bases, leaving 4 bases not matched to a gene. DNA of the CDR3: TGTGCCATTATAGCGGGAGGGTCCGGGGAGCTGTTTTTT. It yields the protein CAIIAGGSGELFF.

This clonotype was recorded at least ten times. This sequence joins TRBV11-2 and TRBJ1-2; TRBD1 might be the D (6 bases). The CDR3 length is 14 residues. Trimming removed 5 bases at V and 0 bases at J, with 10 bases between. CDR1 is SGHAT and CDR2 is FQNNGV in the germline V gene. The CDR3 DNA reads TGTGCCAGCAGCGCCTACAGGGCTAACTATGGCTACACCTTC. This sequence encodes CASSAYRANYGYTF.

Only a few counts were recorded for this clonotype. This rearrangement joins TRBV24-1 to TRBJ2-3; D could derive from TRBD1 or TRBD2 (5 bases each). This CDR3 comprises 14 residues. CDR1 is KGHDR, CDR2 SFDVKD, per germline. V was pared by 4 bases and J by 10 bases, with 17 bases between. The CDR3 here is CATSDRDRRTAQYF. The CDR3 DNA reads as TGTGCCACCAGTGACAGGGACCGAAGGACGGCGCAGTATTTT.

This clonotype was seen ten or more times. The chain employs TRBV7-2 and TRBJ1-2; possibly TRBD1 for D (5 bases). This CDR3 region has 15 residues. From germline, CDR1 is SGHTA and CDR2 FQGNSA. V lost 6 bases and J lost 7, with 21 bases in between. CDR3 in amino acids: CASREGGTVRTGYTF. For the CDR3, the DNA is TGTGCCAGCAGGGAGGGAGGGACGGTTCGTACTGGCTACACCTTC.

This clonotype has a handful of counts. The chain joins TRBV4-1 to TRBJ1-2; D may be TRBD1 (6 bases). Deletions cut 0 bases from V and 6 bases from J, with 11 bases between. The CDR3 runs 14 residues. Germline assignment: CDR1 MGHRA and CDR2 YSYEKL. The CDR3 nucleotides are TGCGCCAGCAGCCAAGACGGGGGGCGGAATGGCTACACCTTC. This sequence encodes CASSQDGGRNGYTF.

The V call is TRBV7-9, the J call TRBJ1-1; D remains unclear. The CDR3 sequence is 18 residues long. Trimming cost V 0 bases and J 5 bases, with 22 bases left between them. The V gene's germline CDR1 is SEHNR and CDR2 FQNEAQ (reference sequence). The CDR3 spells CASSLAGGKVPGGTEAFF. The CDR3 nucleotides are TGTGCCAGCAGCTTAGCGGGCGGTAAGGTGCCCGGAGGGACTGAAGCTTTCTTT.

This clonotype was seen repeatedly, ten times or more. J is TRBJ2-5 and V is TRBV15; 10 bases fit TRBD2. With V trimmed by 0 bases and J by 0 bases, 7 bases remained unmatched. Per germline, CDR1 LNHNV and CDR2 YYDKDF (reference sequence). This CDR3 is built from 18 residues. CDR3 nucleotide sequence: TGTGCCACCAGCAGAGATTTGGCGACTAGCGGGTACCAAGAGACCCAGTACTTC. Its protein is CATSRDLATSGYQETQYF. The complete variable domain, with remaining parts taken from reference TRBV15 and TRBJ2-5, reads DAMVIQNPRYQVTQFGKPVTLSCSQTLNHNVMYWYQQKSSQAPKLLFHYYDKDFNNEADTPDNFQSRRPNTSFCFLDIRSPGLGDTAMYLCATSRDLATSGYQETQYFGPGTRLLVL.

Many counts were recorded for this clonotype. The chain has TRBV3-1 and TRBJ1-1; a weak D match, TRBD1 (6 bases). This CDR3 is 13 amino acids long. V lost 2 bases and J 6 bases, leaving 10 bases between the germline ends. Germline V lookup: CDR1 LGHDT, CDR2 YNNKEL (reference sequence). Here the CDR3 DNA reads TGTGCCAGCAGCCAACAGGGGAGGGCTGAAGCTTTCTTT. Its protein is CASSQQGRAEAFF.

This clonotype was counted at least ten times. The V gene is TRBV6-1, the J gene TRBJ2-7, with D unclear. V was clipped by 4 bases and J by 4 bases, with 5 bases between them. Germline CDR1 is MNHNS and CDR2 is SASEGT. The CDR3 length is 11 residues. The CDR3 DNA reads TGTGCCAGCAGTGGGGTGTACGAGCAGTACGTC. As protein: CASSGVYEQYV.

This clonotype has ten or more counts. The chain employs TRBV7-8 and TRBJ2-5; 7 nucleotides align to TRBD1. Looked up from germline, CDR1 is SGHVS and CDR2 is FQNEAQ. J was trimmed by 2 bases and V by 4 bases; bases with no gene match: 1. The CDR3 consists of 13 residues. CDR3 nucleotide sequence: TGTGCCAGCAGCTGGGGACAGCAAGAGACCCAGTACTTC. This translates into CASSWGQQETQYF. The entire variable domain, with the rest obtained from reference TRBV7-8 and TRBJ2-5, is as follows: GAGVSQSPRYKVAKRGQDVALRCDPISGHVSLFWYQQALGQGPEFLTYFQNEAQLDKSGLPSDRFFAERPEGSVSTLKIQRTQQEDSAVYLCASSWGQQETQYFGPGTRLLVL.

This clonotype was counted only a few times. J is TRBJ1-2 and V is TRBV27; 7 nucleotides agree with TRBD1. Germline V CDR1 and CDR2: MNHEY, SMNVEV (reference sequence). V shed 8 bases, J shed 10 bases, and the junction held 10 bases outside the gene matches. The CDR3 totals 12 residues. The CDR3 DNA sequence: TGTGCCAGCGGGAGGGGGCCGAGTCACTACACCTTC. The encoded protein is CASGRGPSHYTF.

This clonotype occurred once. The chain couples TRBV6-4 to TRBJ1-2; D gene ambiguous. V was clipped by 6 bases and J by 4 bases, with 15 bases between them. This CDR3 contains 14 residues. CDR1 and CDR2 (germline): MRHNA, SNTAGT. CDR3 nucleotides: TGTGCCAGCAGACCGCCGGGTTCTCGCTATGGCTACACCTTC. Protein sequence: CASRPPGSRYGYTF.

This clonotype occurred many times. This chain uses TRBV3-1 with TRBJ2-5, with TRBD2 matching over 8 bases. Germline values: CDR1 LGHDT, CDR2 YNNKEL (reference sequence). Germline trimming cut 2 bases from V and 2 bases from J; bases unmatched to any gene: 1. This CDR3 comprises 14 residues. The CDR3 here is CASSQLAGQETQYF. The CDR3 nucleotides are TGTGCCAGCAGCCAACTAGCGGGTCAAGAGACCCAGTACTTC.

This clonotype was detected ten times or more. The chain couples TRBV12-3 or TRBV12-4 to TRBJ1-1; 8 bases map to TRBD1. The CDR3 has 15 residues. V lost 5 bases to trimming and J lost 9 bases; unmatched junction nucleotides: 14. DNA of the CDR3: TGTGCCAGCAGTGACTCCGTTACCGGACAGGGAAAAGCTTTCTTT. Protein sequence: CASSDSVTGQGKAFF.

Ten or more counts support this clonotype. The V and J genes are TRBV6-1 and TRBJ2-3, with D hard to call. The CDR3 contains 13 residues. The germline V and J ends were trimmed by 5 bases and 4 bases, with 10 bases remaining between them. Germline-derived CDR1 and CDR2 are MNHNS and SASEGT. The CDR3 reads CASSSKGPDTQYF. The CDR3 nucleotides are TGTGCCAGCAGTTCGAAGGGCCCAGATACGCAGTATTTT.

In this sample, this clonotype turned up many times. V usage is TRBV12-3 or TRBV12-4 and J usage is TRBJ2-7, with 11 bases that match TRBD2. V shed 6 bases, J shed 6 bases, and the junction held 13 bases outside the gene matches. The CDR3 extends over 16 amino acids. The CDR3 region is CASSSVLAGGSREQYF. CDR3 sequence (DNA): TGTGCCAGCAGCTCTGTATTAGCGGGAGGGTCTCGCGAGCAGTACTTC.

There are many counts of this clonotype. The rearrangement joins TRBV7-2 to TRBJ1-6, with D possibly matching TRBD1 (5 bases). The CDR3 covers 16 residues. The germline CDR1 and CDR2 sequences are SGHTA and FQGNSA. V was trimmed by 5 bases and J by 7 bases, leaving 18 bases between them. This CDR3 reads CASSPLVGQPNSPLHF. The CDR3 DNA follows: TGTGCCAGCAGCCCGCTCGTGGGGCAGCCCAATTCACCCCTCCACTTT.

About this clonotype itself: Its ends do not fully match the called genes, so a read error is possible. The J gene is TRBJ1-1, the V gene TRBV7-9, with D maybe TRBD1 (6 bases). Germline V lookup: CDR1 SEHNR, CDR2 FQNEAQ (reference sequence). This CDR3 spans 13 amino acids. CDR3 DNA: TGTGCCAGCAGCAACAGGGAATACACTGAAGCCTTCTTT. Translated: CASSNREYTEAFF.

This chain links TRBV7-2 with TRBJ2-1; 11 bases are shared with TRBD2. This CDR3 is built from 17 residues. The junction had 11 bases not matched to a gene; V was cut back by 5 bases and J by 5 bases. Germline CDR1 and CDR2: SGHTA and FQGNSA. For the CDR3, the DNA is TGTGCCAGCAGCCCCATATCCGGGACTAGCGGTCACAATGAGCAGTTCTTC. This translates into CASSPISGTSGHNEQFF.

This clonotype was recorded at least ten times. The chain links TRBV28 to TRBJ1-1; 7 nucleotides line up with TRBD1. The trim removed 4 bases at V and 7 bases at J, leaving 9 bases unmatched. CDR1 and CDR2 (germline): MDHEN, SYDVKM. CDR3 size: 14 residues. This CDR3 reads CASSSTGEFDEAFF. The DNA for the CDR3 is TGTGCCAGCAGTTCAACAGGGGAATTTGATGAAGCTTTCTTT.

Points on this clonotype: Mismatch with germline at one junction end may stem from a read error. CDR3 DNA: TGCGCCAGCAGCCTCTATTCTGGGGCCAACGTCATGACTTTC. Residues: CASSLYSGANVMTF. The chain employs TRBV5-1 and TRBJ2-6, with a possible D match to TRBD1 (5 bases). This CDR3 is built from 14 residues. Germline assignment: CDR1 SGHRS and CDR2 YFSETQ.